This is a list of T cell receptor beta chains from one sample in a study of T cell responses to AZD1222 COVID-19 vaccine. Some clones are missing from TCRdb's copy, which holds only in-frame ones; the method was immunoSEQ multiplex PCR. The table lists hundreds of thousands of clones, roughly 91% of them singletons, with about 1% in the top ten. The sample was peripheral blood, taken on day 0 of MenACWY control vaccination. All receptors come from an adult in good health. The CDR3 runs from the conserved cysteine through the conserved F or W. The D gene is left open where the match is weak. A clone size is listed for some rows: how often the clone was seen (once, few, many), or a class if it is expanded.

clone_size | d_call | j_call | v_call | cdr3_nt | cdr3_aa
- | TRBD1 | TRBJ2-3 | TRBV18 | TGTGCCAGCTCACGGAGACAGGGTGCAGATACGCAGTATTTT | CASSRRQGADTQYF
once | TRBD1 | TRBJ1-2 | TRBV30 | TGTGCCTGGAGTCTCAGGACAGGGCGGGGTGGCTACACCTTC | CAWSLRTGRGGYTF
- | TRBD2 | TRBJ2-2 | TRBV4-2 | TGTGCCAGCAGCCAAGTGCTAGCGGGTGGCGGGGAGCTGTTTTTT | CASSQVLAGGGELFF
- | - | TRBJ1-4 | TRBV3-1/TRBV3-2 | TGTGCCAGCAGCCAAGTGGACGAAAAACTGTTTTTT | CASSQVDEKLFF
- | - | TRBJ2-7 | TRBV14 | TGTGCCAGCAGCCAAAGTGCCGGGGCTCTCGAGCAGTACTTC | CASSQSAGALEQYF
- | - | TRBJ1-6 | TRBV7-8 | TGTGCCAGCAGCCGGTCCGGGACTTATGGTAATTCACCCCTCCACTTT | CASSRSGTYGNSPLHF
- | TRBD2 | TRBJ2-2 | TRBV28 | TGTGCCAGCAGTTCCGGGACTATTTTGGCCGGGGAGCTGTTTTTT | CASSSGTILAGELFF
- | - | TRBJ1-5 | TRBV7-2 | TGTGCCAGCAGCTTAGCGGGGGTTTCCAGCAATCAGCCCCAGCATTTT | CASSLAGVSSNQPQHF
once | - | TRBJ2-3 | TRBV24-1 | TGTGCCACCAGTGATTGGACAGCCCAAGATACGCAGTATTTT | CATSDWTAQDTQYF
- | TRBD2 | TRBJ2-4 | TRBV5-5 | TGTGCCAGCAGCCCTACTAGCGGGGGGGCCGGGAACATTCAGTACTTC | CASSPTSGGAGNIQYF
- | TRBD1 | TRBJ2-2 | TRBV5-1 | TGCGCCAGCAGCCTCGGACAGGGGAACACCGGGGAGCTGTTTTTT | CASSLGQGNTGELFF
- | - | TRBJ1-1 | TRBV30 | TGTGCCTGGAGTCGGCTCGGGGGGACTGAAGCTTTCTTT | CAWSRLGGTEAFF
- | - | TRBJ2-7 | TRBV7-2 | TGTGCCAGCAGCTTTGGGGGGTCGGGCGAGCAGTACTTC | CASSFGGSGEQYF
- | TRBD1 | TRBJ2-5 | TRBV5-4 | TGTGCCAGCAGCTCGAAGACAGGGTTCCCGGAGACCCAGTACTTC | CASSSKTGFPETQYF
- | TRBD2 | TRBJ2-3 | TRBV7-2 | TGTGCCAGCAGCTTTGGGGCTAGCGGGGGGGCCCGATCGGCAGATACGCAGTATTTT | CASSFGASGGARSADTQYF
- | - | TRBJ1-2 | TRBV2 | TGTGCCAGCTCAGAACGGGTAGACCTATATGGCTACACCTTC | CASSERVDLYGYTF
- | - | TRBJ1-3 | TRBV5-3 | TGTGCCAGAAGCTTGGCCTCTGGGGCCAACTTCTCTGGAAACACCATATATTTT | CARSLASGANFSGNTIYF
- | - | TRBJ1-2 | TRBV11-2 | TGTGCCAGCAGCCAATTCCTTGGTGGCTACACCTTC | CASSQFLGGYTF
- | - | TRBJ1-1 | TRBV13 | TGTGCCAGCAGCTATCTTGGGGGGAACACTGAAGCTTTCTTT | CASSYLGGNTEAFF
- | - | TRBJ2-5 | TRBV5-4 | TGTGCCAGCAGCTTTTGGGGAAGGGCCGGGGAGACCCAGTACTTC | CASSFWGRAGETQYF
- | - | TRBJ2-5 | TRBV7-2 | TGTGCCAGCAGCTTAGGGGGGCGAGGGGAGACCCAGTACTTC | CASSLGGRGETQYF
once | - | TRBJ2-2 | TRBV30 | TGTGCCTGGAGTGTAGGGTGGACAGTGAACACCGGGGAGCTGTTTTTT | CAWSVGWTVNTGELFF
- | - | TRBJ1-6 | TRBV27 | TGTGCCAGCAGTTGGGGGGTTTCTGCGTCACCCCTCCACTTT | CASSWGVSASPLHF
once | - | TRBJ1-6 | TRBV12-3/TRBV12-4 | TGTGCCAGCAGTTTACTTGGGGCCCCCCTCCACTTT | CASSLLGAPLHF
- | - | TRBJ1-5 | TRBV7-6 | TGTGCCAGCAGCCCCTCCCTAGGTGGGGAGCCCCAGCATTTT | CASSPSLGGEPQHF
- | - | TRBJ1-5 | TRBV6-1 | TGTGCCAGCAGTGAACAGAGGGGTAATCAGCCCCAGCATTTT | CASSEQRGNQPQHF
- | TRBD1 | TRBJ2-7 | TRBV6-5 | TGTGCCAGCAGTTCTCGGACAGGTTCCTACGAGCAGTACTTC | CASSSRTGSYEQYF
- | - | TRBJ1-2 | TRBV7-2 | TGTGCCAGCAGCTTAGGCGGGGGGCAAGGCTACACCTTC | CASSLGGGQGYTF
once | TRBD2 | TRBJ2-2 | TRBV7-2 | TGTGCCAGCAGCTCACTAGCGGGGTATTCGTTAGACACCGGGGAGCTGTTTTTT | CASSSLAGYSLDTGELFF
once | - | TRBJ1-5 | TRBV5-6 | TGTGCCAGCAGCACCTGGACAGATTATAGCAATCAGCCCCAGCATTTT | CASSTWTDYSNQPQHF
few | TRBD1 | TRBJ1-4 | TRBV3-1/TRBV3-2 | TGTGCCAGCAGCTTAAAGACAGGGGGCGGTGAAAAACTGTTTTTT | CASSLKTGGGEKLFF
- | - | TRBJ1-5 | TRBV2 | TGTGCCAGCAGTGACGGCCAGCCCCAGCATTTT | CASSDGQPQHF
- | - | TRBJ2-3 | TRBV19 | TGTGCCAGTAGTATACGGTCGGGGCAGGGTACGCAGTATTTT | CASSIRSGQGTQYF
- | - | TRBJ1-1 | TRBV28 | TGTGCCAGCAACTCCCGGGGCACTGAAGCTTTCTTT | CASNSRGTEAFF
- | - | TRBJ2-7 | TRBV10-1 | TGCGCCAGCAGCGGAGGGATCTACGAGCAGTACTTC | CASSGGIYEQYF
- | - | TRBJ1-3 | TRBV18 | TGTGCCAGCTCACCAGCCTCGGCCGCTGGAAACACCATATATTTT | CASSPASAAGNTIYF
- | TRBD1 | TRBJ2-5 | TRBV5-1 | TGCGCCAGCAGCTTGGCCTTAGGACAGGGTGAGACCCAGTACTTC | CASSLALGQGETQYF
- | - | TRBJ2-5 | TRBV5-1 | TGCGCCAGCAGCTTGGAGTTTACCTCCCAAGAGACCCAGTACTTC | CASSLEFTSQETQYF
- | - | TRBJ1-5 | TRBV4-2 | TGTGCCAGCAGACCTGACGGTAATAGCAATCAGCCCCAGCATTTT | CASRPDGNSNQPQHF
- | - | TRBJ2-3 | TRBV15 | TGTGCCACCAGCAGAAAGGGGACGGATACGCAGTATTTT | CATSRKGTDTQYF
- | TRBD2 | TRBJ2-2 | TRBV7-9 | TGTGCCAGCAGCCAAAGCGGGGGGGCTGTCGGGGAGCTGTTTTTT | CASSQSGGAVGELFF
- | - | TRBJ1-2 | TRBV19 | TGTGCCAGTAGTATAGAAGGGCGCTCTGGTGGCTACACCTTC | CASSIEGRSGGYTF
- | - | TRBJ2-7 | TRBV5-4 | TGTGCCAGCAGCTTCACAGTGGGCGAGCAGTACTTC | CASSFTVGEQYF
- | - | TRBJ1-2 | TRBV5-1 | TGCGCCAGCAGCCTCGACGGAGACTATGGCTACACCTTC | CASSLDGDYGYTF
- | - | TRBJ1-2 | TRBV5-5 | TGTGCCAGCAGCTTGACAGGCCAGTCTAACTATGGCTACACCTTC | CASSLTGQSNYGYTF
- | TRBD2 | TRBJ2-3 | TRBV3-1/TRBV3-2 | TGTGCCAGCAGCCAAGGACTAGCGGGGGCCCGTTACCCGCAGTATTTT | CASSQGLAGARYPQYF
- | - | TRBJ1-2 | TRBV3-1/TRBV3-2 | TGTGCCAGCAGCGGCCGGCGGGGGCGCAGGGGCTACACCTTC | CASSGRRGRRGYTF
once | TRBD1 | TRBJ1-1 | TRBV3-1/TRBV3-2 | TGTGCCAGCAGCCCGCACAGGGGTGTAGTGACTGAAGCTTTCTTT | CASSPHRGVVTEAFF
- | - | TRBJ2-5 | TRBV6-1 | TGTGCCAGCAGTGACCCTGGAAGGGAGACCCAGTACTTC | CASSDPGRETQYF
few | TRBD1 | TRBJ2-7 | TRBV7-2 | TGTGCCAGCAACGACCGGGACAGGAGCTACGAGCAGTACTTC | CASNDRDRSYEQYF
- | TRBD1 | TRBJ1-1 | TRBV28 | TGTGCCAGCAGTTCAGGGGGTCTGAACACTGAAGCTTTCTTT | CASSSGGLNTEAFF
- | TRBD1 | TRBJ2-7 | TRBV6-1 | TGTGCCAGCAGTGAGGCTGCGGGGACAGGCTACGAGCAGTACTTC | CASSEAAGTGYEQYF
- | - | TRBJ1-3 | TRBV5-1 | TGCGCCAGCTCGCAGGGTACAGGAACCCGAAACACCATATATTTT | CASSQGTGTRNTIYF
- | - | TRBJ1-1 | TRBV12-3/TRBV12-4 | TGTGCCAGCAGTTTTACTGAAGGGACTGAAGCTTTCTTT | CASSFTEGTEAFF
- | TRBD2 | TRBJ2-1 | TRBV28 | TGTGCCAGCAGCCAGACTAGCGGGGGGGCCCGTGAGCAGTTCTTC | CASSQTSGGAREQFF